Below, one TCR beta chain is given with its context. The sample comes from a study of blood T cell repertoires in COVID-19. Study details: Researchers got acute and convalescent COVID-19 samples from the United States, Italy and Spain.

Authors' processing steps: Nucleated cell number was recorded as an estimate derived from reference gene primer amplification. Repertoires were generated with immunoSEQ multiplex PCR, while TCRdb's copy carries only in-frame clones and drops some. V and J calls and clone size are given by that table; D and trimming were obtained from the DNA. Of hundreds of thousands of clones detected, about 86% appear once; the ten largest clones hold more than 9.5%. The CDR3 sequence is 15 residues long. V shed 1 base and J shed 0 bases, with 9 bases lying between them. The germline CDR1 and CDR2 sequences are SGHAT and FQNNGV.

V is TRBV11-2 and J is TRBJ2-5; D may be TRBD2 (6 bases). The sequence came from a woman aged 80 or over with acute or convalescent COVID-19. The sequencing input was peripheral blood. CDR3 sequence reads: CASSLVGRHQETQYF. DNA of the CDR3: TGTGCCAGCAGCTTAGTGGGGAGGCACCAAGAGACCCAGTACTTC.